The 26 T cell receptor beta chains reported below all come from one sample, sequenced in a study of T cell responses to AZD1222 COVID-19 vaccine. Clones were sequenced by immunoSEQ multiplex PCR, and TCRdb holds only the in-frame ones, with some missing. Altogether 150,000 to 180,000 clones are present, approximately 91% being singletons, with the ten largest covering roughly 6.9%. The source material was peripheral blood, sampled after recovery from COVID-19. The receptors were gathered from an adult who had recovered from COVID-19.

The rearrangement joins TRBV9 to TRBJ2-3; no definite D call. The V and J ends lost 0 bases and 4 bases respectively, with 3 bases between them. Germline CDR1 is SGDLS and CDR2 is YYNGEE. The CDR3 loop spans 12 amino acids. The CDR3 nucleotides are TGTGCCAGCAGCGTAGATTCAGATACGCAGTATTTT. Its protein is CASSVDSDTQYF.

The rearrangement joins TRBV7-2 to TRBJ1-5; D is undetermined. The CDR3 has 13 amino acids. V lost 1 base and J 6 bases, leaving 7 bases between the germline ends. The germline V gene encodes CDR1 SGHTA and CDR2 FQGNSA. The CDR3 bases are TGTGCCAGCAGCTTAGAGTCGTTTCAGCCCCAGCATTTT. The encoded protein is CASSLESFQPQHF.

V is TRBV11-3 and J is TRBJ2-1, with 10 bases matching TRBD2. Germline loops: CDR1 SGHNT, CDR2 YENEEA. The trim removed 2 bases at V and 7 bases at J, leaving 8 bases unmatched. This CDR3 is built from 16 residues. DNA of the CDR3: TGTGCCAGCAGCTTATTTGGAACTAGCGGGAATAATGAGCAGTTCTTC. Its protein is CASSLFGTSGNNEQFF. The variable domain in full, with the rest retrieved from reference TRBV11-3 and TRBJ2-1, is EAGVVQSPRYKIIEKKQPVAFWCNPISGHNTLYWYLQNLGQGPELLIRYENEEAVDDSQLPKDRFSAERLKGVDSTLKIQPAELGDSAVYLCASSLFGTSGNNEQFFGPGTRLTVL.

This chain links TRBV28 with TRBJ1-5, with D perhaps TRBD1 (5 bases). V was pared by 7 bases and J by 5 bases, with 18 bases between. CDR1 and CDR2 from the germline V gene are MDHEN and SYDVKM. The CDR3 covers 15 residues. CDR3 protein: CASTLEAGGDQPQHF. As DNA, the CDR3 is TGTGCCAGCACTCTGGAGGCGGGGGGGGATCAGCCCCAGCATTTT.

The chain has TRBV19 and TRBJ1-2; D remains unclear. The V end lost 1 base, the J end lost 8 bases, and 8 bases lay between the germline ends. This CDR3 has 12 amino acids. Looked up from germline, CDR1 is LNHDA and CDR2 is SQIVND (reference sequence). The CDR3 region is CASSIAGYGYTF. The CDR3 DNA follows: TGTGCCAGTAGTATAGCGGGGTACGGCTACACCTTC.

This clone was observed a single time. V usage is TRBV6-5 and J usage is TRBJ2-5; 9 nucleotides line up with TRBD1. The trim removed 5 bases at V and 5 bases at J, leaving 9 bases unmatched. Germline V gives CDR1 MNHEY, CDR2 SVGAGI. The CDR3 extends over 15 amino acids. CDR3 loop: CASSHSQGAEETQYF. CDR3 coding DNA: TGTGCCAGCAGTCATTCACAGGGGGCCGAGGAGACCCAGTACTTC.

V is TRBV19 and J is TRBJ2-7; TRBD1 aligns across 7 bases. Per germline, CDR1 LNHDA and CDR2 SQIVND (reference sequence). CDR3 length equals 15 residues. V lost 2 bases, J lost 5 bases, and 9 bases stayed unmatched. DNA for the CDR3: TGTGCCAGTAGTATAAGTCAGGACAGGATCCACGAGCAGTACTTC. Amino acids: CASSISQDRIHEQYF.

Worth noting for this clone: An end of the junction differs from the germline gene, which may be a read error. The chain couples TRBV18 to TRBJ1-3; unclear D gene. The CDR3 runs to 8 residues. Germline-derived CDR1 and CDR2 are KGHSH and LQKENI. The CDR3 DNA sequence: TGTGCCAGCTCACCCTGCCCCTTT. Its translation is CASSPCPF.

The CDR3 DNA follows: TGCGCCAGCAGCCCGGGAGGGAATGGAAACACCATATATTTT. Translated, it gives CASSPGGNGNTIYF. The genes are TRBV4-1 and TRBJ1-3, with no clear D. V was clipped by 4 bases and J by 3 bases, with 10 bases between them. CDR1 MGHRA and CDR2 YSYEKL come from the germline V gene. The CDR3 extends over 14 amino acids.

This clone was detected only once. The chain employs TRBV5-4 and TRBJ2-3; 12 bases are shared with TRBD2. Germline CDR1 is SGHNT and CDR2 is YYREEE (reference sequence). J lost 1 base, V lost 0 bases, and 0 bases had no gene match. CDR3 length: 16 amino acids. CDR3 in DNA: TGTGCCAGCAGCTTGGGACTAGCGGGGGGCACAGATACGCAGTATTTT. Translation: CASSLGLAGGTDTQYF.

The V gene is TRBV2, the J gene TRBJ2-7, with 7 bases matching TRBD1. CDR1 and CDR2 from the germline V gene are SNHLY and FYNNEI. The CDR3 totals 15 residues. The ends lost 6 bases at V and 2 bases at J; junction bases unmatched: 10. Here the CDR3 DNA reads TGTGCCAGCAGGCCAAACAGGGGCCCCCCCTACGAGCAGTACTTC. It is translated as CASRPNRGPPYEQYF.

The chain recombines TRBV10-1 with TRBJ1-1; D gene uncertain. This CDR3 region has 13 residues. Germline values: CDR1 WNHNN, CDR2 SYGVQD (reference sequence). The V and J ends lost 6 bases and 1 base respectively, with 9 bases between them. CDR3 bases: TGCGCCAGCAGGGATCAGAGGAACACTGAAGCTTTCTTT. Protein product: CASRDQRNTEAFF.

The gene calls are TRBV3-1 (or the pseudogene TRBV3-2) and TRBJ2-1; 9 bases fit TRBD2. Per germline, CDR1 LGHDT and CDR2 YNNKEL (reference sequence). The V and J ends lost 1 base and 0 bases, in that order; junction bases with no gene match: 7. The CDR3 covers 18 residues. This CDR3 reads CASSQGGIAGVSYNEQFF. CDR3 coding DNA: TGTGCCAGCAGCCAAGGAGGGATAGCGGGAGTCTCCTACAATGAGCAGTTCTTC.

The rearrangement uses TRBV28 and TRBJ1-4; D uncertain. Trimming removed 5 bases from V and 5 bases from J, with 15 bases in between. The CDR3 covers 15 residues. CDR1 and CDR2 from the germline V gene are MDHEN and SYDVKM. DNA for the CDR3: TGTGCCAGCAGTCCCCAAGGTTGGGGAAATGAAAAACTGTTTTTT. Translated, it gives CASSPQGWGNEKLFF.

Concerning this clone: This sample includes further DNA sequences coding for the same CDR3. This rearrangement joins TRBV7-8 to TRBJ1-2; maybe TRBD1 (5 bases). The CDR3 runs 13 residues. Germline CDR1 reads SGHVS; CDR2 reads FQNEAQ. V was cut by 1 base and J by 2 bases, with 5 bases left in between. CDR3 in DNA: TGTGCCAGCAGCTTAGGGGGGAACTATGGCTACACCTTC. This sequence encodes CASSLGGNYGYTF.

The rearrangement links TRBV28 to TRBJ1-1, with D tentatively TRBD1 (6 bases). The V end was cut by 7 bases, the J end by 6 bases, with 21 bases between. The germline V gene has CDR1 MDHEN and CDR2 SYDVKM. CDR3 length: 15 amino acids. CDR3 region: CASKGGGFSPPEAFF. The CDR3 DNA reads as TGTGCCAGCAAAGGGGGAGGTTTCAGTCCGCCTGAAGCTTTCTTT.

The rearrangement uses TRBV5-4 and TRBJ1-1; D perhaps matches TRBD1 (5 bases). Trimming pared 1 base from V and 1 base from J, leaving 8 bases between. Per germline, CDR1 SGHNT and CDR2 YYREEE (reference sequence). The length of the CDR3 is 14 residues. Here the CDR3 reads CASSLIQGNTEAFF. The CDR3 coding sequence is TGTGCCAGCAGCTTGATCCAGGGGAACACTGAAGCTTTCTTT.

This clone was detected once. In DNA, the CDR3 is TGTGCCAGCAGCTTAGGGACTAGCGGGATCTCCGTGCAGTACTTC. Translating gives CASSLGTSGISVQYF. V is TRBV7-2 and J is TRBJ2-7, with 12 bases lining up with TRBD2. V gave up 1 base and J gave up 9 bases; unmatched junction bases: 7. CDR1 SGHTA and CDR2 FQGNSA come from the germline V gene. This CDR3 has 15 residues.

The chain joins TRBV3-1 (or the pseudogene TRBV3-2) to TRBJ1-1; no definite D call. The length of the CDR3 is 13 residues. Germline CDR1 is LGHDT and CDR2 is YNNKEL (reference sequence). The V end was cut by 7 bases, the J end by 2 bases, with 11 bases between. The CDR3 region is CASTQTENTEAFF. Here the CDR3 DNA reads TGTGCCAGCACCCAGACGGAAAACACTGAAGCTTTCTTT.

The DNA of the CDR3 is TGCGCCAGCAGCTTGGGCCCCTCTGGAAACACCATATATTTT. It codes for CASSLGPSGNTIYF. The rearrangement joins TRBV5-1 to TRBJ1-3; unclear D gene. The CDR3 sequence is 14 residues long. Germline V gene sequence: CDR1 SGHRS, CDR2 YFSETQ. V shed 0 bases and J shed 0 bases, with 4 bases lying between them.

The V and J genes are TRBV19 and TRBJ1-5, with D possibly being TRBD1 (5 bases). The V and J ends lost 4 bases and 5 bases respectively, with 15 bases between them. The CDR3 spans 15 residues. Germline V gives CDR1 LNHDA, CDR2 SQIVND (reference sequence). The CDR3 sequence: CASSRQAARDQPQHF. In DNA, the CDR3 is TGTGCCAGTAGTAGGCAAGCGGCCAGGGATCAGCCCCAGCATTTT.

The chain links TRBV3-1 (or the pseudogene TRBV3-2) to TRBJ1-2, with TRBD1 matching 11 bases. The CDR3 has 15 amino acids. Looked up from germline, CDR1 is LGHDT and CDR2 is YNNKEL (reference sequence). Germline trimming cut 9 bases from V and 4 bases from J; bases unmatched to any gene: 10. DNA for the CDR3: TGTGCCAGGATCTCGGGACAGGGGGAGGTCTATGGCTACACCTTC. Translated, it gives CARISGQGEVYGYTF.

Written as DNA, the CDR3 is TGTGCCAGCCGGGACAGACACTCCCCGAATGAAAAACTGTTTTTT. It is translated as CASRDRHSPNEKLFF. The rearrangement uses TRBV28 and TRBJ1-4; 7 bases line up with TRBD1. After removal of 8 bases from V and 5 bases from J, the junction contained 11 bases not matched to a gene. The V gene's germline CDR1 is MDHEN and CDR2 SYDVKM. The CDR3 runs 15 residues.

This chain joins TRBV3-1 (or the pseudogene TRBV3-2) and TRBJ2-3, with 13 positions matching TRBD2. With 1 base clipped from V and 6 bases from J, the junction kept 13 bases outside the gene matches. The CDR3 is 19 residues long. CDR1 and CDR2 from the germline V gene are LGHDT and YNNKEL (reference sequence). CDR3 protein: CASSQGIQLTSGRGDTQYF. For the CDR3, the DNA is TGTGCCAGCAGCCAAGGAATTCAACTAACTAGCGGGAGGGGGGATACGCAGTATTTT.

This clone has just one count. The chain carries TRBV15 and TRBJ2-2, with 10 bases fitting TRBD2. This CDR3 is built from 17 residues. Germline values: CDR1 LNHNV, CDR2 YYDKDF (reference sequence). J gave up 4 bases and V 4 bases, and 9 bases lay outside the gene matches. The CDR3 loop reads CATSTFTGTSVTGELFF. The DNA of the CDR3 is TGTGCCACCAGCACCTTTACCGGGACTAGCGTCACCGGGGAGCTGTTTTTT.

This chain uses TRBV10-2 with TRBJ1-5; 11 nucleotides align to TRBD1. Germline CDR1 is WSHSY and CDR2 is SAAADI. J was trimmed by 6 bases and V by 1 base; bases with no gene match: 8. This CDR3 region has 17 residues. CDR3 sequence reads: CASSEWQRTGGGQPQHF. CDR3 DNA sequence: TGCGCCAGCAGTGAGTGGCAGAGGACAGGGGGCGGTCAGCCCCAGCATTTT.